This T cell receptor beta chain was sequenced in a study of blood T cell repertoires in COVID-19. About the study: Samples of COVID-19 (acute and convalescent) were obtained from the United States, Italy and Spain.

Libraries were prepared by immunoSEQ multiplex PCR; TCRdb keeps only in-frame clonotypes and omits some of them. The table lists around 290,000 clones, nearly 90% of them singletons, with about 1% in the top ten. V dropped 1 base and J dropped 2; count of bases not matched to a gene: 10. This CDR3 region has 19 residues. Germline V gene sequence: CDR1 SQVTM, CDR2 ANQGSEA. Participant age was roughly 18 to 100 years, and participants resided in 25 or so US areas. Recovered Cohort 3 donors showed two negative PCRs, clearance, or symptom resolution. The specimen sequenced was PBMCs or T cells enriched from blood (not recorded which). The genes are TRBV29-1 and TRBJ2-2, with TRBD2 matching 13 bases. The clonotype comes from a woman aged 25 to 39 who had recovered from COVID-19. CDR3 DNA sequence: TGCAGCGTTGAAGCCCCCGGGACTAGCGGGACGAACAACACCGGGGAGCTGTTTTTT. Protein: CSVEAPGTSGTNNTGELFF.